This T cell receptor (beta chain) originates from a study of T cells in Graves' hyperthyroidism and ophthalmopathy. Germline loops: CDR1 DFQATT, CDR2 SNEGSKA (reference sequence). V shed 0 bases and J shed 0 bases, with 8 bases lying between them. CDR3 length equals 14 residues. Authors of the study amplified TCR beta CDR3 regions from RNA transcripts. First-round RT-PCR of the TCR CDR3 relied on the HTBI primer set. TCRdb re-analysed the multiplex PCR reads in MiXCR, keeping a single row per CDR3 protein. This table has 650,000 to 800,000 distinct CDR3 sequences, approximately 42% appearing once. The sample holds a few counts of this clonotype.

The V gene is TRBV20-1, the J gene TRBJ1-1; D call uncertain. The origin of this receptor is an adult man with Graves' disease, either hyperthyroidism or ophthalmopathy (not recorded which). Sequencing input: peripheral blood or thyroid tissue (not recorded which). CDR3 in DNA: TGCAGTGCTAGAGAATTGAGGGTGAACACTGAAGCTTTCTTT. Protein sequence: CSARELRVNTEAFF.